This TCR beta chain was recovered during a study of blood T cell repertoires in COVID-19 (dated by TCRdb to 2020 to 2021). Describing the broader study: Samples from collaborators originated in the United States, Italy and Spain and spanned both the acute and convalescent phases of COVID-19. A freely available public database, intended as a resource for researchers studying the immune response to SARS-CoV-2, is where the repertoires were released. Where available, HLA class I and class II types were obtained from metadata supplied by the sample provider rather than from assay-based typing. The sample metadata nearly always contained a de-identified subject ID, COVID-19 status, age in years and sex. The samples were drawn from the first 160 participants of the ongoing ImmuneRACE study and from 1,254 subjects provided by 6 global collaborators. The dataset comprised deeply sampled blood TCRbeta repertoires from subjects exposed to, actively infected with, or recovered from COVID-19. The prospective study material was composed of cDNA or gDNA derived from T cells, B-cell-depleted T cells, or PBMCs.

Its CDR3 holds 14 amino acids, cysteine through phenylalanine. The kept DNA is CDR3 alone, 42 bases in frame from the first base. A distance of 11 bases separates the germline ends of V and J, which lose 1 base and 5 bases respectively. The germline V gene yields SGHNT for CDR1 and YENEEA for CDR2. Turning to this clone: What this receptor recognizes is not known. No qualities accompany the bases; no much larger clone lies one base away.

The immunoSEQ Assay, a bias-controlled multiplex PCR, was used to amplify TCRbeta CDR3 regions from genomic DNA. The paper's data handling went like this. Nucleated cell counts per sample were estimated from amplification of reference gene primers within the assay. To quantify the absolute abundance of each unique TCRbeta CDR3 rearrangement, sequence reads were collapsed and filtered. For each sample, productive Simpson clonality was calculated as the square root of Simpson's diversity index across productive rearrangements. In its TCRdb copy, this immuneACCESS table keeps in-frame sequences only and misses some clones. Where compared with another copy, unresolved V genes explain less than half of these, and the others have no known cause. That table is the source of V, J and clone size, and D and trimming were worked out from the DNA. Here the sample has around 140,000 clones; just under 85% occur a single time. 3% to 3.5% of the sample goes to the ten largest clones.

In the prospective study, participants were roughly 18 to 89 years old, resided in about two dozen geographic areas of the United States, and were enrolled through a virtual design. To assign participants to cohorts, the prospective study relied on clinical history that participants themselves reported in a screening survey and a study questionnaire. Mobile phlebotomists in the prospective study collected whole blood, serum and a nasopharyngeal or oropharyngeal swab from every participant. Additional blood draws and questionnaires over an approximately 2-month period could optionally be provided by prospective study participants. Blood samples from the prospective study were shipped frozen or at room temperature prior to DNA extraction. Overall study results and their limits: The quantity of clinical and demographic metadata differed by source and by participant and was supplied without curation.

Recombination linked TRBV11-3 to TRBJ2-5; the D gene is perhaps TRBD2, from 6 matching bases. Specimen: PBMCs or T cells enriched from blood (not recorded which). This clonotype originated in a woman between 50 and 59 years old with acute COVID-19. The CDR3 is CASSLVSGVETQYF. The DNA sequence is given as TGTGCCAGCAGCTTAGTCTCGGGAGTGGAGACCCAGTACTTC. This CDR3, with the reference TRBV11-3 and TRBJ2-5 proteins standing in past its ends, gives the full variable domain EAGVVQSPRYKIIEKKQPVAFWCNPISGHNTLYWYLQNLGQGPELLIRYENEEAVDDSQLPKDRFSAERLKGVDSTLKIQPAELGDSAVYLCASSLVSGVETQYFGPGTRLLVL.